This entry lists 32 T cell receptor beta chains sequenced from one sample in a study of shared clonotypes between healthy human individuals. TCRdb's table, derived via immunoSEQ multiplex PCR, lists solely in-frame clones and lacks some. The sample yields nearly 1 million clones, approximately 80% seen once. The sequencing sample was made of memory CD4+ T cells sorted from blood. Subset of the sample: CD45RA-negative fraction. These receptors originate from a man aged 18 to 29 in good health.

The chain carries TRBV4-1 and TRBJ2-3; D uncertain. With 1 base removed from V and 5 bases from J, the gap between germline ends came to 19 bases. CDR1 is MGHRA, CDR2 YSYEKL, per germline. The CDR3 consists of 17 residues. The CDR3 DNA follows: TGCGCCAGCAGCCAAGGATCGGGCGACCCCGGCGTAGATACGCAGTATTTT. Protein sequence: CASSQGSGDPGVDTQYF.

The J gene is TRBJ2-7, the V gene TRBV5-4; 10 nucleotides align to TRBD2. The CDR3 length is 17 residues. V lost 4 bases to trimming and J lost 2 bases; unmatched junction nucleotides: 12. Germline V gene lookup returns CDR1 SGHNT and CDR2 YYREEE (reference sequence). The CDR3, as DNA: TGTGCCAGCAGCCCCGGCTTGAGCGGGAGGGCCGCCTACGAGCAGTACTTC. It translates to CASSPGLSGRAAYEQYF.

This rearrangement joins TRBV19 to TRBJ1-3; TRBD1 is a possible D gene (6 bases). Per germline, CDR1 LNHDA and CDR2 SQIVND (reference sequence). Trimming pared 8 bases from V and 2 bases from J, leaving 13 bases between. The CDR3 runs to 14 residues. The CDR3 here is CASSRQGTGNTIYF. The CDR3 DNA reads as TGTGCCAGTTCAAGGCAGGGGACTGGAAACACCATATATTTT.

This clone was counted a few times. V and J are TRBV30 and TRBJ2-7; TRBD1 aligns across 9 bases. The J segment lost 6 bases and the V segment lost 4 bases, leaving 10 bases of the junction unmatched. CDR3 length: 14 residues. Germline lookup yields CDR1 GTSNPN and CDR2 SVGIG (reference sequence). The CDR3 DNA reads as TGTGCCTGGAACCCCGGACAGGGGTCGGGCGAGCAGTACTTC. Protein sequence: CAWNPGQGSGEQYF.

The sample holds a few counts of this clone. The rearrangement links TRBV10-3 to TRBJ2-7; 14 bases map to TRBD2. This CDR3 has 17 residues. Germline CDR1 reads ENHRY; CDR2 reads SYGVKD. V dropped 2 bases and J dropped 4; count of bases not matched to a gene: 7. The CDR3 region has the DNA TGTGCCATCAGTGAGGCCTACGGGACTAGCGGGAGTTACGAGCAGTACTTC. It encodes CAISEAYGTSGSYEQYF.

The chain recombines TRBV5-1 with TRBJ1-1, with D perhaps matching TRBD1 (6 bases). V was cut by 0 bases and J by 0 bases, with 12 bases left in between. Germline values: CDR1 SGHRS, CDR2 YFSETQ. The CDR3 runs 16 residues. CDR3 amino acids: CASSLAQGIMNTEAFF. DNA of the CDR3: TGCGCCAGCAGCTTGGCTCAGGGGATAATGAACACTGAAGCTTTCTTT.

This CDR3 reads CASSMGPLNNSPLHF. The CDR3 DNA sequence: TGTGCCAGTAGCATGGGACCGTTGAATAATTCACCCCTCCACTTT. This sequence joins TRBV19 and TRBJ1-6; possibly TRBD1 for D (5 bases). The CDR3 extends over 15 amino acids. CDR1 LNHDA and CDR2 SQIVND come from the germline V gene (reference sequence). V was clipped by 6 bases and J by 5 bases, with 14 bases between them.

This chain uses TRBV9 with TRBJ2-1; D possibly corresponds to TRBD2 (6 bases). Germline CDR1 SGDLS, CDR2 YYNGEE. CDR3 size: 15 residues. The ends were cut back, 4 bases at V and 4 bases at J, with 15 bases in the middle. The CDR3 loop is CASSPRLGGYNEQFF. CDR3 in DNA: TGTGCCAGCAGCCCAAGACTGGGGGGTTACAATGAGCAGTTCTTC.

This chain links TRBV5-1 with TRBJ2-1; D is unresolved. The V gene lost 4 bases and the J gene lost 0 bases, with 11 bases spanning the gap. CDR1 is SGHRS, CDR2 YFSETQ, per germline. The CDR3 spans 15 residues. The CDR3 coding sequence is TGCGCCAGCAGCGCAGCAGGAAGCTCCTACAATGAGCAGTTCTTC. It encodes CASSAAGSSYNEQFF.

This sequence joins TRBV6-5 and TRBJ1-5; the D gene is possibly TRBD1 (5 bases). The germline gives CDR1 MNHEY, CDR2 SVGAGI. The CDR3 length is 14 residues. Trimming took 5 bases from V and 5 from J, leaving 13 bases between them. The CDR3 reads CASSQRDGDQPQHF. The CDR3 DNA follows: TGTGCCAGCAGTCAAAGGGACGGGGATCAGCCCCAGCATTTT.

The CDR3 sequence is CASSQDHSGSVDTIYF. In nucleotides, the CDR3 is TGCGCCAGCAGCCAAGATCATAGCGGGAGTGTGGACACCATATATTTT. This rearrangement joins TRBV4-3 to TRBJ1-3; D uncertain. Germline CDR1 and CDR2: LGHNA and YSLEER. Trimming cost V 0 bases and J 8 bases, with 17 bases left between them. The CDR3 loop spans 16 amino acids.

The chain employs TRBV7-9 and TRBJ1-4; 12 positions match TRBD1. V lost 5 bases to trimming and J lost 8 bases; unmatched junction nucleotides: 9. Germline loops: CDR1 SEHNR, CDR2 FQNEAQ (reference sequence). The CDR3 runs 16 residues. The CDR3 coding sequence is TGTGCCAGCAGCAAATCGGGACAGGGGGCAGGGGAAAAACTGTTTTTT. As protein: CASSKSGQGAGEKLFF.

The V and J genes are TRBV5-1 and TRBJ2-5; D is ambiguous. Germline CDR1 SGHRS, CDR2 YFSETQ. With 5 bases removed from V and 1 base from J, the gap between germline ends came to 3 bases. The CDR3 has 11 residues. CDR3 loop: CASSRQETQYF. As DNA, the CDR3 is TGCGCCAGCAGTCGCCAAGAGACCCAGTACTTC.

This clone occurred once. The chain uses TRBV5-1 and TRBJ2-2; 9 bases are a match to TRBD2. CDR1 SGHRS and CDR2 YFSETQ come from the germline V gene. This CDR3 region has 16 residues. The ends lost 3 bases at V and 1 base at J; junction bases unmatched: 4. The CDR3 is CASSSIAGENTGELFF. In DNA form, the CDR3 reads TGCGCCAGCAGCTCCATAGCGGGGGAGAACACCGGGGAGCTGTTTTTT.

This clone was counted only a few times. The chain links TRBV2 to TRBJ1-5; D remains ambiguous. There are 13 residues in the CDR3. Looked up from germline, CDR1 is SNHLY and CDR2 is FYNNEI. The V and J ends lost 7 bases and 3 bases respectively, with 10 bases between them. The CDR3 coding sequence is TGTGCCAGCACGGACGGACCCAATCAGCCCCAGCATTTT. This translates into CASTDGPNQPQHF.

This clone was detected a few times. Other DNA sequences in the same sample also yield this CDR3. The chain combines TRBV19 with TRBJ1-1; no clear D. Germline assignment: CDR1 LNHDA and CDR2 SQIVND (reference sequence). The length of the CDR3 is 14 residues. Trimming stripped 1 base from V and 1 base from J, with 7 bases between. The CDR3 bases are TGTGCCAGTAGTATAGGAAGGGAGAACACTGAAGCTTTCTTT. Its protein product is CASSIGRENTEAFF.

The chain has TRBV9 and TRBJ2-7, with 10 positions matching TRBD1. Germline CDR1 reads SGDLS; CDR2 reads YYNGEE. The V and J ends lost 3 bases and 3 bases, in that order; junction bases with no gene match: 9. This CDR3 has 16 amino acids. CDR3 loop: CASSASGQGSIYEQYF. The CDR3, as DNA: TGTGCCAGCAGCGCATCGGGACAGGGGTCAATCTACGAGCAGTACTTC.

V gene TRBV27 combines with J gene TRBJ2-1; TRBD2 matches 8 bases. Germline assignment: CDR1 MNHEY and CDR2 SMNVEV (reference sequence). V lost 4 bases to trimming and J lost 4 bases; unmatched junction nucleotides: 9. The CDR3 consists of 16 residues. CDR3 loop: CASSSAGGNSYNEQFF. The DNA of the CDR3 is TGTGCCAGCAGTTCGGCGGGAGGAAACAGTTACAATGAGCAGTTCTTC.

The CDR3: CASSANRGTGGYTF. The CDR3 coding sequence is TGTGCCAGCAGCGCAAACAGGGGAACGGGGGGCTACACCTTC. The chain recombines TRBV7-2 with TRBJ1-2, with 7 bases lining up with TRBD1. This CDR3 is 14 amino acids long. After removal of 5 bases from V and 8 bases from J, the junction contained 11 bases not matched to a gene. Germline V gene data show CDR1 as SGHTA and CDR2 as FQGNSA.

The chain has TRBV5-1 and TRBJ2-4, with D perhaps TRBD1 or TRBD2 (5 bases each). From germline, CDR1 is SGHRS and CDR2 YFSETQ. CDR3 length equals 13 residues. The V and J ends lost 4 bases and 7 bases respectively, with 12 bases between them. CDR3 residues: CASSPSGTNIQYF. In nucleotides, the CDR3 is TGCGCCAGCAGCCCGTCCGGGACGAACATTCAGTACTTC.

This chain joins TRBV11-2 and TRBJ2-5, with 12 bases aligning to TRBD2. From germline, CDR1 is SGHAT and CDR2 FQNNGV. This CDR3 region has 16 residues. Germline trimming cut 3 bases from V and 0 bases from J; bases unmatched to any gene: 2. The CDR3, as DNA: TGTGCCAGCAGCTTTACTAGCGGGGGGTACCAAGAGACCCAGTACTTC. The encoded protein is CASSFTSGGYQETQYF.

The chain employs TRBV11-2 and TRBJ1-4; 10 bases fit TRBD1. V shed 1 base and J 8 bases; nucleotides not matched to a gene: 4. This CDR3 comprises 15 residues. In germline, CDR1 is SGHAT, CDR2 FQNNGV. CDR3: CASSLVGQGTEKLFF. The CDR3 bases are TGTGCCAGCAGCTTAGTGGGACAGGGGACCGAAAAACTGTTTTTT.

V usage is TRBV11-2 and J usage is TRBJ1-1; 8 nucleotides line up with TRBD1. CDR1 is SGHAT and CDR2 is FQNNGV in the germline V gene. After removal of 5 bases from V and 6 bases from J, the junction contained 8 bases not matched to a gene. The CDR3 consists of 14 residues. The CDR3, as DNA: TGTGCCAGCAGCCTCAGGGGGCTCGCGCCTGAAGCTTTCTTT. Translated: CASSLRGLAPEAFF.

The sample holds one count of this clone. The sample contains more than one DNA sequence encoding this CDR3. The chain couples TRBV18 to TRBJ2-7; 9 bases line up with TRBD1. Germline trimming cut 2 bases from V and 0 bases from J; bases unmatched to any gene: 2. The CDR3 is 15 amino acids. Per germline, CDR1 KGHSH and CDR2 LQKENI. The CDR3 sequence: CASSPEGQGSYEQYF. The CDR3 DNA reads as TGTGCCAGCTCACCAGAGGGACAGGGCTCCTACGAGCAGTACTTC.

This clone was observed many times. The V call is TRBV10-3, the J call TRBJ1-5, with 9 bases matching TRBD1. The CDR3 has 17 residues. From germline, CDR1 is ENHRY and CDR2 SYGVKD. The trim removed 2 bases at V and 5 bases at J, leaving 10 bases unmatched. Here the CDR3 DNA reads TGTGCCATCAGTGAGCCGAAGACAGGGGGTAGAGATCAGCCCCAGCATTTT. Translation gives CAISEPKTGGRDQPQHF.

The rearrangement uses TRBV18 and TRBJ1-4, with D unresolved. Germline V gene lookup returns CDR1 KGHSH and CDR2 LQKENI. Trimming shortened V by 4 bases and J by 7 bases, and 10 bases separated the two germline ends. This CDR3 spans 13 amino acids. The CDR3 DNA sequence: TGTGCCAGCTCACGGGGAATAGCTGAAAAACTGTTTTTT. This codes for CASSRGIAEKLFF.

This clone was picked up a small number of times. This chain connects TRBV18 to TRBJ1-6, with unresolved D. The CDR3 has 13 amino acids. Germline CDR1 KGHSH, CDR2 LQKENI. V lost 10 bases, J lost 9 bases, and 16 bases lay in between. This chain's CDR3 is CATRSPNGSPLHF. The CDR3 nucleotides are TGTGCCACCCGATCCCCTAACGGTTCACCCCTCCACTTT.

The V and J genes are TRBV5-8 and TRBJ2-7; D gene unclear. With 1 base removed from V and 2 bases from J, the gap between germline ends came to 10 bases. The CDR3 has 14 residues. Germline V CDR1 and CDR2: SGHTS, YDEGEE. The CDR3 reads CASSLPSPTYEQYF. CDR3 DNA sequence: TGTGCCAGCAGCTTGCCTTCACCGACCTACGAGCAGTACTTC.

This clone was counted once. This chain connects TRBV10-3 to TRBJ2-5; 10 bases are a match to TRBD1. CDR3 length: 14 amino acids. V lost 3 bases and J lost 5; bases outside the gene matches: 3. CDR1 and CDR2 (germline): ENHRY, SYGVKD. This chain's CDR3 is CAISEGTGVETQYF. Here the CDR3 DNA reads TGTGCCATCAGTGAAGGGACAGGGGTCGAGACCCAGTACTTC.

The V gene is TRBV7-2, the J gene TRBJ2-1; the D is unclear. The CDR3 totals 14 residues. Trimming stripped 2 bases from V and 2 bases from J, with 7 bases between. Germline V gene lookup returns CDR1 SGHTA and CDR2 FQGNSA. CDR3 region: CASSLSRAYNEQFF. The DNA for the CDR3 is TGTGCCAGCAGCTTAAGTAGGGCCTACAATGAGCAGTTCTTC.

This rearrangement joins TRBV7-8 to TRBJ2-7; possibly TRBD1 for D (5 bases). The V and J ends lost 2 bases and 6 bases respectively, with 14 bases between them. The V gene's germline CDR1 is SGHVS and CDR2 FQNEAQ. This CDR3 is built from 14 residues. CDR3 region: CASSLRQGGIEQYF. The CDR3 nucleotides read TGTGCCAGCAGCTTAAGGCAGGGTGGAATCGAGCAGTACTTC.

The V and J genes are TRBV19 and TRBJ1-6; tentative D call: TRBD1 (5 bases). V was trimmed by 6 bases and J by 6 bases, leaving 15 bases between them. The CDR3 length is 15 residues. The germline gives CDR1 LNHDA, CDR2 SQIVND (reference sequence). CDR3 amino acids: CASRLLQGGNSPLHF. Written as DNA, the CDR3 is TGTGCCAGTAGACTGTTGCAGGGAGGTAATTCACCCCTCCACTTT.